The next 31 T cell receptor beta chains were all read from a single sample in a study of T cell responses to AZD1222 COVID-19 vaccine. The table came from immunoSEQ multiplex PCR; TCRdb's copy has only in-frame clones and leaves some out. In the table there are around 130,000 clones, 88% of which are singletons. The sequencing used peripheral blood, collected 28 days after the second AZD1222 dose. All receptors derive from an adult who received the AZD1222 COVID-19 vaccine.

The CDR3 nucleotides read TGTGCCAGCAGTAAGACAGACTATGGCTACACCTTC. Its protein is CASSKTDYGYTF. The chain joins TRBV6-5 to TRBJ1-2; a possible D gene is TRBD1 (5 bases). V was pared by 5 bases and J by 3 bases, with 7 bases between. From germline, CDR1 is MNHEY and CDR2 SVGAGI. The CDR3 totals 12 residues.

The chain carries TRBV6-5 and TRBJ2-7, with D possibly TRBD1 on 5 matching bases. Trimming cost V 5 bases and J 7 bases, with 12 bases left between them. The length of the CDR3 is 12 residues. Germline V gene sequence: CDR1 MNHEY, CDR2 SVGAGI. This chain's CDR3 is CASSNDSKEQYF. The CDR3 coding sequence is TGTGCCAGCAGTAACGACAGTAAAGAGCAGTACTTC.

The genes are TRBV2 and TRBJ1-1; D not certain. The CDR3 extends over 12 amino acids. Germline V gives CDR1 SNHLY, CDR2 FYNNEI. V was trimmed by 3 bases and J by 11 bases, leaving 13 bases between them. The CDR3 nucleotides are TGTGCCAGCAGTGATAGTTGGTCTTGGGCTTTCTTT. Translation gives CASSDSWSWAFF. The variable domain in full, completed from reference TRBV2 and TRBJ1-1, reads EPEVTQTPSHQVTQMGQEVILRCVPISNHLYFYWYRQILGQKVEFLVSFYNNEISEKSEIFDDQFSVERPDGSNFTLKIRSTKLEDSAMYFCASSDSWSWAFFGQGTRLTVV.

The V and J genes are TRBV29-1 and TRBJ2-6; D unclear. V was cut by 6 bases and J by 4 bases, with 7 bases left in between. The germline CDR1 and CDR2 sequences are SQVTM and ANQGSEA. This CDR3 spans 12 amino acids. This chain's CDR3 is CSVAGGANVLTF. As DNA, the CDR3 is TGCAGCGTCGCCGGGGGGGCCAACGTCCTGACTTTC. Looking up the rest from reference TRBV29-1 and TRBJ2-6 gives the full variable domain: SAVISQKPSRDICQRGTSLTIQCQVDSQVTMMFWYRQQPGQSLTLIATANQGSEATYESGFVIDKFPISRPNLTFSTLTVSNMSPEDSSIYLCSVAGGANVLTFGAGSRLTVL.

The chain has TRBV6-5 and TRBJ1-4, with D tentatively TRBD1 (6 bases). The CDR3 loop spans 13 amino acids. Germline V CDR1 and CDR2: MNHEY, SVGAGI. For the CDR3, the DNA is TGTGCTACACGGACAGCCCTAAATGAAAAACTGTTTTTT. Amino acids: CATRTALNEKLFF.

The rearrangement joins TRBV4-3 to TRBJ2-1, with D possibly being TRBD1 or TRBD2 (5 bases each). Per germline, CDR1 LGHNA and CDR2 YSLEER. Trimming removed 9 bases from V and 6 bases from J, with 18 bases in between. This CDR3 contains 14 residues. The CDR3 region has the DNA TGCGCCAGAAGACGGGGCCCACCCGTCAATGAGCAGTTCTTC. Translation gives CARRRGPPVNEQFF.

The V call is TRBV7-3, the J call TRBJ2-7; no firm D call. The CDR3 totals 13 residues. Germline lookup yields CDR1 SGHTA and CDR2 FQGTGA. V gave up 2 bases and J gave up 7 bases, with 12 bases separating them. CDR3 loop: CASSLRKAGEQYF. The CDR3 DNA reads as TGTGCCAGCAGCTTACGGAAGGCCGGAGAGCAGTACTTC.

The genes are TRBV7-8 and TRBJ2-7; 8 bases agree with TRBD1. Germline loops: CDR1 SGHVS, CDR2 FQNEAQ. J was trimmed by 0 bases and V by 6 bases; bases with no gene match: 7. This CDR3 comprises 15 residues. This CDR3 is CASSSPGTGSYEQYF. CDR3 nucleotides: TGTGCCAGCAGTTCACCCGGGACAGGCTCCTACGAGCAGTACTTC.

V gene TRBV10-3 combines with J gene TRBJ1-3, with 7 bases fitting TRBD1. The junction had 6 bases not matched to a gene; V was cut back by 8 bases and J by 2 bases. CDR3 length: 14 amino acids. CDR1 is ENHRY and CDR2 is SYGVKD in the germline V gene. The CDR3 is CAIGRDRTGNTIYF. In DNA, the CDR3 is TGTGCCATCGGCCGGGACAGAACTGGAAACACCATATATTTT.

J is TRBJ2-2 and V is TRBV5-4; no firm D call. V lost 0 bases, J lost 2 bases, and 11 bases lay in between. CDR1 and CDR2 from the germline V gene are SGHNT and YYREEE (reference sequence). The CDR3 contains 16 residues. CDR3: CASSLVARSNTGELFF. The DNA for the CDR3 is TGTGCCAGCAGCTTGGTGGCGCGCTCTAACACCGGGGAGCTGTTTTTT.

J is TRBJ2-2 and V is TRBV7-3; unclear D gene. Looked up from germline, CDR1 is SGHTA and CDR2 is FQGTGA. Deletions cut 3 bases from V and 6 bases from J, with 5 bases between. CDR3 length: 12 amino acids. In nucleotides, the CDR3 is TGTGCCAGCAGCTTGTTGGCCGGGGAGCTGTTTTTT. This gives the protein CASSLLAGELFF. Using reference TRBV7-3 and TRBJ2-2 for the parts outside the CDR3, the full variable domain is GAGVSQTPSNKVTEKGKYVELRCDPISGHTALYWYRQSLGQGPEFLIYFQGTGAADDSGLPNDRFFAVRPEGSVSTLKIQRTERGDSAVYLCASSLLAGELFFGEGSRLTVL.

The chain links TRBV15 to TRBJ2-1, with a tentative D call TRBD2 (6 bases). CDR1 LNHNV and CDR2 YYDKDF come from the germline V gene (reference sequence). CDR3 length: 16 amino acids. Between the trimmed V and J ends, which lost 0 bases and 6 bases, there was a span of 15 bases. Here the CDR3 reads CATSREETSWGNEQFF. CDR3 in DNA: TGTGCCACCAGCAGAGAAGAGACTAGTTGGGGCAATGAGCAGTTCTTC. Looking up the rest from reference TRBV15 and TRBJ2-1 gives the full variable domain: DAMVIQNPRYQVTQFGKPVTLSCSQTLNHNVMYWYQQKSSQAPKLLFHYYDKDFNNEADTPDNFQSRRPNTSFCFLDIRSPGLGDTAMYLCATSREETSWGNEQFFGPGTRLTVL.

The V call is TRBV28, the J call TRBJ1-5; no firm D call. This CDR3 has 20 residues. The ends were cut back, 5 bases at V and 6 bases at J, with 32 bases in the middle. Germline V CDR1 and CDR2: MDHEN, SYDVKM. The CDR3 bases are TGTGCCAGCAGTCCTACCCCGGGAAGGTCTTCAACGTCCCTAGGTCAGCCCCAGCATTTT. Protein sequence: CASSPTPGRSSTSLGQPQHF.

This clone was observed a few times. The CDR3 coding sequence is TGTGCCAGCAGTTTACCGCCCAAGGGGACACCGGACGGGCCCCAGCATTTT. This codes for CASSLPPKGTPDGPQHF. V and J are TRBV28 and TRBJ1-5; weak D call: TRBD1 (6 bases). CDR1 is MDHEN, CDR2 SYDVKM, per germline. Trimming left V 2 bases short and J 9 bases short, with 23 bases between. The CDR3 spans 17 residues.

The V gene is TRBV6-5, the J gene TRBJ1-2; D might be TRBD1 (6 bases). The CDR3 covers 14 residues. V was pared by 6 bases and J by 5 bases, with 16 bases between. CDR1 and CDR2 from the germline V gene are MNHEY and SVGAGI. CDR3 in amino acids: CASRNTGTLYGYTF. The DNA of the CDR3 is TGTGCCAGCAGAAATACCGGGACACTATATGGCTACACCTTC.

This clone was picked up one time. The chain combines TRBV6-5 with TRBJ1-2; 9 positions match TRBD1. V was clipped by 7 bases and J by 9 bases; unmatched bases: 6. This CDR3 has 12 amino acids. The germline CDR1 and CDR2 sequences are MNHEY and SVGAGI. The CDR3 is CASTTGGGSYTF. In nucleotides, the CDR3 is TGTGCCAGCACCACAGGGGGCGGTAGCTACACCTTC.

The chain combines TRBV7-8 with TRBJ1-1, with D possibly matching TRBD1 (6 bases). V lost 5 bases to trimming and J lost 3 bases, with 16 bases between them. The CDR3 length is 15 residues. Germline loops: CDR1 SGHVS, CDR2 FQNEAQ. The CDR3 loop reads CASSPSGGGYTEAFF. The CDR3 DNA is TGTGCCAGCAGCCCGTCAGGAGGGGGATACACTGAAGCTTTCTTT. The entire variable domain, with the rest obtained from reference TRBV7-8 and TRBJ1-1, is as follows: GAGVSQSPRYKVAKRGQDVALRCDPISGHVSLFWYQQALGQGPEFLTYFQNEAQLDKSGLPSDRFFAERPEGSVSTLKIQRTQQEDSAVYLCASSPSGGGYTEAFFGQGTRLTVV.

CDR3 residues: CAWRGGAGGQETQYF. In DNA form, the CDR3 reads TGTGCCTGGAGGGGGGGAGCGGGAGGGCAAGAGACCCAGTACTTC. The rearrangement links TRBV30 to TRBJ2-5, with TRBD2 identical over 10 bases. The V segment lost 3 bases and the J segment 2 bases; nucleotides outside the gene matches: 6. CDR1 and CDR2 from the germline V gene are GTSNPN and SVGIG (reference sequence). There are 15 residues in the CDR3.

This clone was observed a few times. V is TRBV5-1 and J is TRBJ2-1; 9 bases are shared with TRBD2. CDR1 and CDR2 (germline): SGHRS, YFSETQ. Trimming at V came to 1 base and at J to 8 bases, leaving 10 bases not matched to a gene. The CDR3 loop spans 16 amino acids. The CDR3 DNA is TGCGCCAGCAGCTTGAGGCGGGAGGGTGGCACAGATGAGCAGTTCTTC. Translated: CASSLRREGGTDEQFF.

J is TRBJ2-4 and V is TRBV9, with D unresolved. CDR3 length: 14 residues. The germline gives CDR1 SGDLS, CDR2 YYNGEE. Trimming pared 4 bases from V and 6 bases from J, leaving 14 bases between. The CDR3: CASSPTGPRNIQYF. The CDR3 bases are TGTGCCAGCAGCCCGACCGGACCCCGAAACATTCAGTACTTC.

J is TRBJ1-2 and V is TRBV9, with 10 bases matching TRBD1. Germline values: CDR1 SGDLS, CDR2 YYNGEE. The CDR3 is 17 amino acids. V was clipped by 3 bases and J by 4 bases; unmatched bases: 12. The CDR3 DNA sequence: TGTGCCAGCAGCGCGAGGGGGACAGGGGTCGACGGCTATGGCTACACCTTC. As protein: CASSARGTGVDGYGYTF.

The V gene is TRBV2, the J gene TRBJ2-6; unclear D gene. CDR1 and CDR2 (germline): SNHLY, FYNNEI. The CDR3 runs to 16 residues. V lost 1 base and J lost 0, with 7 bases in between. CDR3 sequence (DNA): TGTGCCAGCAGTGAAGGGCCAGCCTCTGGGGCCAACGTCCTGACTTTC. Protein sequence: CASSEGPASGANVLTF.

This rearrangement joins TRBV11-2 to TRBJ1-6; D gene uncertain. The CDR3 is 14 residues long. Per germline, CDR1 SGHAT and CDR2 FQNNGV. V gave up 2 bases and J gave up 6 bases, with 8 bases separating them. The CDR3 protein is CASSLQTSNSPLHF. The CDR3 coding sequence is TGTGCCAGCAGCTTACAGACGAGTAATTCACCCCTCCACTTT.

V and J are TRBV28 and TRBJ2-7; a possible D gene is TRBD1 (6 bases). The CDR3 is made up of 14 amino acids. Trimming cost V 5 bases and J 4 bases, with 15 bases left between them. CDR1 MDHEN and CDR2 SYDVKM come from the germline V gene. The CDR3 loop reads CASSGQTPGYEQYF. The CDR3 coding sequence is TGTGCCAGCAGTGGACAGACTCCCGGGTACGAGCAGTACTTC.

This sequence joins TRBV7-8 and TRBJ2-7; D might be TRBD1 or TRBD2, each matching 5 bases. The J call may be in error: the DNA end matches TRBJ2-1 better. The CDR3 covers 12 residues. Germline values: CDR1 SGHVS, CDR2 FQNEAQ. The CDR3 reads CASSPGPWDQFF. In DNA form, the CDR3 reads TGTGCCAGCAGCCCGGGGCCCTGGGACCAGTTCTTC.

DNA for the CDR3: TGTGCCAGCAGCTTAGATTTCGGGGGATGGGGTCAGCCCCAGCATTTT. It encodes CASSLDFGGWGQPQHF. This rearrangement joins TRBV11-3 to TRBJ1-5; D perhaps matches TRBD1 (5 bases). Per germline, CDR1 SGHNT and CDR2 YENEEA. The V end lost 0 bases, the J end lost 6 bases, and 15 bases lay between the germline ends. This CDR3 has 16 amino acids.

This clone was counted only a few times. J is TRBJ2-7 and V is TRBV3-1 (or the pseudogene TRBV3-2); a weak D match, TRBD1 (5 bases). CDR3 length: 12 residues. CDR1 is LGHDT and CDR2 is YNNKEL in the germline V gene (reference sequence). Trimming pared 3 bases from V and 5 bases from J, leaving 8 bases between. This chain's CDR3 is CASSHQGHEQYF. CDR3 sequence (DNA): TGTGCCAGCAGCCATCAGGGCCACGAGCAGTACTTC.

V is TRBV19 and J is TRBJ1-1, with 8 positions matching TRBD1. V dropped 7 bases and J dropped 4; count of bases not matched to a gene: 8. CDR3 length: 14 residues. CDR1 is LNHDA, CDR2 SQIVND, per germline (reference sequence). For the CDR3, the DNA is TGTGCCAGTACCCCGATGGACAGGGCCACTGAAGCTTTCTTT. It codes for CASTPMDRATEAFF.

Here the CDR3 reads CSASRAFF. In DNA form, the CDR3 reads TGCAGTGCCAGCAGAGCTTTCTTT. The rearrangement joins TRBV20-1 to TRBJ1-1; D call uncertain. CDR1 is DFQATT, CDR2 SNEGSKA, per germline (reference sequence). Trimming shortened V by 6 bases and J by 10 bases, and 6 bases separated the two germline ends. CDR3 length: 8 residues.

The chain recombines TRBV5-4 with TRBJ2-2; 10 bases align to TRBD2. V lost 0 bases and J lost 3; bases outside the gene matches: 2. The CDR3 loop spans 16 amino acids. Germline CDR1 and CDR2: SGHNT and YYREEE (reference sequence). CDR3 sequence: CASSLVGLADTGELFF. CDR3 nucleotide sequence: TGTGCCAGCAGCTTGGTTGGACTAGCGGACACCGGGGAGCTGTTTTTT.

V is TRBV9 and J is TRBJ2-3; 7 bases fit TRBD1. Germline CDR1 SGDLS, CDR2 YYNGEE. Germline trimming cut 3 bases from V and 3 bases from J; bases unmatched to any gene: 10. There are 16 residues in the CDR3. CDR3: CASSARQGHLTDTQYF. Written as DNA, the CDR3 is TGTGCCAGCAGCGCTCGACAGGGACATTTGACAGATACGCAGTATTTT.